The present T cell receptor beta chain was sequenced within a study of radiation and T cells in renal cell carcinoma. In regard to this clone: Its antigen is unidentified.

Whole-study findings and limits: Tumor samples were small regions of around 0.91 g. Dominant CDR3 motifs occupied more repertoire in irradiated than control tumors.

Data came from immunoSEQ multiplex PCR; TCRdb stores just in-frame clones and leaves some out. The sample yields fewer than 10,000 clones, approximately 69% seen once. The CDR3 is 11 residues long. Trimming cost V 6 bases and J 7 bases, with 7 bases left between them. Germline CDR1 MNHNY, CDR2 SVGAGI (reference sequence). The treatment was: treatment-naive control, cytoreductive nephrectomy. Controls were unirradiated tumors from treatment-naive cytoreductive nephrectomy patients. Controls included a handful of female and 11 to 12 male donors, resected 2011 to 2014. This receptor was obtained from a man aged 55 to 69 with renal cell carcinoma. This material consisted of tumor tissue, taken from a patient whose treatment was nephrectomy without radiotherapy. The V call is TRBV6-6, the J call TRBJ2-1; D uncertain. In nucleotides, the CDR3 is TGTGCCAGCAGCCTCGGGAATGAGCAGTTCTTC. Translated, it gives CASSLGNEQFF.